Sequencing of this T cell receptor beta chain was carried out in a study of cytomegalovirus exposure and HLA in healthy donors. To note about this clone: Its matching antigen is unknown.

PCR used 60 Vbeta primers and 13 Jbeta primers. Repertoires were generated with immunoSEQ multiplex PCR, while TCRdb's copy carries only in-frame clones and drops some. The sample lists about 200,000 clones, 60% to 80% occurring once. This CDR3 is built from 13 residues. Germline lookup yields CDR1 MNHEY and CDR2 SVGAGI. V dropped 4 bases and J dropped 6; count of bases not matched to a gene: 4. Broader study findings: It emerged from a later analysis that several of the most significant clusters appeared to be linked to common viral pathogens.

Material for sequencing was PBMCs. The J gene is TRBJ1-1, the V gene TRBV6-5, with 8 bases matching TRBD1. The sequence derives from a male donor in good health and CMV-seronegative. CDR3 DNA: TGTGCCAGCAGTTCCAGGGGGCGGGCTGAAGCTTTCTTT. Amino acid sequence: CASSSRGRAEAFF.